The 12 T cell receptor beta chains given below trace back to one sample, sequenced in a study of CD8+ T cells in alopecia areata. TCR sequencing used cDNA made by reverse transcription of extracted RNA. Data came from immunoSEQ multiplex PCR; TCRdb stores just in-frame clones and leaves some out. The sample lists about 20,000 clones; less than 70% were seen once. Sorting of CD4+ cells into CD25+CD127- cells was carried out for about 5 patients. Input material: CD4+ Tregs sorted from blood. These TCRs come from a human donor with alopecia areata.

This sequence joins TRBV7-9 and TRBJ1-1, with D unclear. Looked up from germline, CDR1 is SEHNR and CDR2 is FQNEAQ (reference sequence). Trimming pared 2 bases from V and 11 bases from J, leaving 12 bases between. The CDR3 spans 12 residues. The chain's CDR3 is CASSLSWEDAFF. Here the CDR3 DNA reads TGTGCCAGCAGCTTATCTTGGGAGGATGCTTTCTTT.

The chain is built from TRBV23-1 and TRBJ2-1; no reliable D call. TRBV23-1 is filed as an ORF, its function uncertain. The CDR3 covers 11 residues. Trimming stripped 3 bases from V and 10 bases from J, with 7 bases between. The CDR3, as DNA: TGCGCCAGCAGTCATCGGGCAGAGCAGTTCTTC. Protein: CASSHRAEQFF.

V and J are TRBV7-2 and TRBJ2-2; D gene unclear. V was trimmed by 2 bases and J by 7 bases, leaving 8 bases between them. Germline V gives CDR1 SGHTA, CDR2 FQGNSA. The CDR3 extends over 13 amino acids. The CDR3 protein is CASSLLGNGELFF. The CDR3 region has the DNA TGTGCCAGCAGCTTACTAGGGAACGGGGAGCTGTTTTTT.

The rearrangement uses TRBV5-6 and TRBJ2-7; TRBD1 matches at 8 bases. Trimming at V came to 2 bases and at J to 3 bases, leaving 7 bases not matched to a gene. The CDR3 contains 15 residues. Germline CDR1 reads SGHDT; CDR2 reads YYEEEE. The CDR3 coding sequence is TGTGCCAGCAGCTTCATCGGACAGGGCCACTACGAGCAGTACTTC. It is translated as CASSFIGQGHYEQYF.

This clone showed up just a few times. The CDR3 sequence: CASSQRASRSSYNEQFF. The CDR3 DNA is TGTGCCAGCAGCCAACGGGCATCTAGGAGCTCCTACAATGAGCAGTTCTTC. The chain carries TRBV14 and TRBJ2-1; no firm D call. CDR3 length equals 17 residues. Germline V lookup: CDR1 SGHDN, CDR2 FVKESK. The V and J ends lost 2 bases and 0 bases respectively, with 14 bases between them.

The genes are TRBV29-1 and TRBJ2-1, with TRBD2 as a possible D gene (7 bases). V dropped 7 bases and J dropped 14 bases, with 18 bases sitting between them. The CDR3 is 11 residues long. CDR1 is SQVTM and CDR2 is ANQGSEA in the germline V gene. The CDR3 here is CSGGGGHTEFF. For the CDR3, the DNA is TGCAGCGGTGGGGGGGGGCACACGGAGTTCTTC.

V gene TRBV6-5 combines with J gene TRBJ1-5; D uncertain. This CDR3 is 14 amino acids long. Looked up from germline, CDR1 is MNHEY and CDR2 is SVGAGI. V lost 2 bases and J 4 bases, leaving 9 bases between the germline ends. The CDR3 here is CASSYAPTNQPQHF. CDR3 nucleotides: TGTGCCAGCAGTTACGCACCGACTAATCAGCCCCAGCATTTT.

The rearrangement links TRBV7-3 to TRBJ2-3, with 8 positions matching TRBD2. Germline lookup yields CDR1 SGHTA and CDR2 FQGTGA. The CDR3 is made up of 14 amino acids. Trimming at V came to 6 bases and at J to 6 bases, leaving 8 bases not matched to a gene. CDR3 residues: CASSYSGAGDTQYF. The CDR3 region has the DNA TGTGCCAGCAGTTATAGCGGGGCCGGGGATACGCAGTATTTT.

This clone has only a few counts. This chain's CDR3 is CATSRDLPGNSPLHF. DNA for the CDR3: TGTGCCACCAGCAGAGATCTCCCGGGGAATTCACCCCTCCACTTT. The chain employs TRBV15 and TRBJ1-6; D remains ambiguous. Germline V CDR1 and CDR2: LNHNV, YYDKDF (reference sequence). V lost 0 bases to trimming and J lost 7 bases, with 10 bases between them. The CDR3 loop spans 15 amino acids.

This clone was observed a few times. The CDR3 DNA follows: TGTGCCAGCAGTGCGGGGGGTTTAACTAGCACAGATACGCAGTATTTT. Translating gives CASSAGGLTSTDTQYF. This rearrangement joins TRBV28 to TRBJ2-3; 8 nucleotides match TRBD2. Germline CDR1 reads MDHEN; CDR2 reads SYDVKM. This CDR3 has 16 amino acids. The junction had 7 bases not matched to a gene; V was cut back by 5 bases and J by 0 bases.

The chain uses TRBV28 and TRBJ2-7; D not certain. From germline, CDR1 is MDHEN and CDR2 SYDVKM. The CDR3 consists of 13 residues. Deletions cut 2 bases from V and 3 bases from J, with 8 bases between. The CDR3, as DNA: TGTGCCAGCAGTTTAGGAAAGGGCTACGAGCAGTACTTC. Its protein is CASSLGKGYEQYF.

The J gene is TRBJ1-5, the V gene TRBV11-2; 7 bases align to TRBD1. The CDR3 spans 15 residues. Germline-derived CDR1 and CDR2 are SGHAT and FQNNGV. Trimming removed 0 bases from V and 4 bases from J; junction bases left unmatched: 3. The CDR3 spells CASSLDGQANQPQHF. CDR3 in DNA: TGTGCCAGCAGCTTAGACGGACAGGCGAATCAGCCCCAGCATTTT.